These 7 T cell receptor beta chains came from one sample sequenced in a study of blood T cells in healthy people across ages. A J-beta primer mix and a sample-barcoded 5' primer were used in a second PCR of roughly 6 to 12 cycles. TCRdb reanalysed the 5' RACE reads using MiXCR and keeps one entry per CDR3 protein. The sample lists fewer than 600,000 distinct CDR3 sequences; around 27% were seen once. This sample also appeared in a second study, on T cells of mothers and their children.

The sample comprised blood. The receptors originated from a boy aged 2 to 10 in good health.

The chain couples TRBV3-1 to TRBJ2-3, with 11 bases identical to TRBD2. Germline V gene lookup returns CDR1 LGHDT and CDR2 YNNKEL (reference sequence). Trimming cost V 4 bases and J 4 bases; bases outside gene matches: 7. The CDR3 runs 16 residues. CDR3 residues: CASSLTSGVAPDTQYF. The CDR3 DNA reads TGTGCCAGCAGCCTGACTAGCGGGGTAGCCCCAGATACGCAGTATTTT.

This clonotype appeared a few times. The CDR3 sequence is CSAGDGDEQYF. The CDR3 nucleotides are TGCAGTGCTGGGGACGGCGACGAGCAGTACTTC. The chain combines TRBV20-1 with TRBJ2-7; D possibly uses TRBD1 or TRBD2 (5 bases each). Trimming removed 5 bases from V and 5 bases from J, with 10 bases in between. The CDR3 contains 11 residues. Germline loops: CDR1 DFQATT, CDR2 SNEGSKA (reference sequence).

The chain combines TRBV29-1 with TRBJ1-2; no reliable D call. The CDR3 sequence is 13 residues long. CDR1 and CDR2 from the germline V gene are SQVTM and ANQGSEA. V gave up 4 bases and J gave up 5 bases, with 14 bases separating them. The CDR3 DNA follows: TGCAGCGTTGTTTCGGTTTCTGGATATGGCTACACCTTC. Its protein product is CSVVSVSGYGYTF.

This clonotype has a handful of counts. V usage is TRBV19 and J usage is TRBJ2-4, with D perhaps TRBD1 (5 bases). Germline CDR1 is LNHDA and CDR2 is SQIVND (reference sequence). Between the trimmed V and J ends, which lost 1 base and 7 bases, there was a span of 8 bases. This CDR3 region has 13 residues. The CDR3 DNA reads as TGTGCCAGTAGTATAGTCCCAGGGAACATTCAGTACTTC. Residues: CASSIVPGNIQYF.

The V and J genes are TRBV18 and TRBJ2-1; D uncertain. V lost 4 bases to trimming and J lost 8 bases, with 6 bases between them. The CDR3 totals 11 residues. Germline V gives CDR1 KGHSH, CDR2 LQKENI. The CDR3 nucleotides read TGTGCCAGCTCACGGGCGGATGAGCAGTTCTTC. Translated, it gives CASSRADEQFF.

This chain connects TRBV21-1 to TRBJ2-5. The DNA end is more similar to TRBJ2-7, so the J call may be wrong. TRBV21-1 is an annotated pseudogene. The length of the CDR3 is 10 residues. In nucleotides, the CDR3 is TGTGCCAGCATGTTCCACGAGCAGTACTTC. Translated: CASMFHEQYF.

This clonotype was detected only a few times. CDR3 bases: TGTGCCAGCAGTGAACTAGCGGGACCCTACGAGCAGTACTTC. Its translation: CASSELAGPYEQYF. This chain links TRBV2 with TRBJ2-7; 9 nucleotides align to TRBD2. CDR3 length: 14 residues. V trimming: 2 bases; J trimming: 2 bases; junction bases outside the gene matches: 1. Germline V gives CDR1 SNHLY, CDR2 FYNNEI.